The rows below give T cell receptor beta chains drawn from one sample of a study of CD8 T cells in ankylosing spondylitis. TCRdb recomputed calls from the 5' RACE reads with MiXCR, one row per CDR3 protein. The table lists approximately 340,000 distinct CDR3 sequences, over 12% of them singletons. The sample consisted of blood, either unsorted or a sorted T cell fraction (not recorded which). The receptors originated from a male donor with ankylosing spondylitis or in good health (not recorded which). Each CDR3 is given with its conserved first and last residue. The order of the fields is CDR3 protein, CDR3 DNA, V gene, clone size, D gene, J gene. The D gene is left open where the match is weak. Size values are once, few and many counts, or a class for expanded clones, and some rows have none.

CDR3 protein: CSARVADYSYEQYF
CDR3 DNA: TGCAGTGCTAGAGTAGCGGACTACTCCTACGAGCAGTACTTC
V gene: TRBV20-1
clone size: -
D gene: -
J gene: TRBJ2-7

CDR3 protein: CASSLGWRISTDTQYF
CDR3 DNA: TGTGCCAGCAGCTTAGGTTGGCGGATAAGCACAGATACGCAGTATTTT
V gene: TRBV7-2
clone size: few
D gene: -
J gene: TRBJ2-3

CDR3 protein: CSAQPGLAGAIGTQYF
CDR3 DNA: TGCAGTGCGCAACCGGGACTAGCGGGAGCTATCGGTACGCAGTATTTT
V gene: TRBV20-1
clone size: few
D gene: TRBD2
J gene: TRBJ2-3

CDR3 protein: CASGGLAGQETQYF
CDR3 DNA: TGTGCCAGCGGTGGACTAGCTGGACAAGAGACCCAGTACTTC
V gene: TRBV3-1
clone size: -
D gene: TRBD2
J gene: TRBJ2-5

CDR3 protein: CATSRDRSSQPLHF
CDR3 DNA: TGTGCCACCAGCAGAGATCGGAGTTCGCAACCCCTCCACTTT
V gene: TRBV15
clone size: -
D gene: -
J gene: TRBJ1-6

CDR3 protein: CASSYLDRGLGDSNQPQHF
CDR3 DNA: TGTGCCAGCAGTTACCTAGACAGGGGGCTGGGGGATAGCAATCAGCCCCAGCATTTT
V gene: TRBV6-8
clone size: few
D gene: TRBD1
J gene: TRBJ1-5

CDR3 protein: CSAPYSPNEQFF
CDR3 DNA: TGCAGTGCTCCATACAGCCCCAATGAGCAGTTCTTC
V gene: TRBV20-1
clone size: few
D gene: -
J gene: TRBJ2-1

CDR3 protein: CASSQVTGKETQYF
CDR3 DNA: TGTGCCAGCAGCCAAGTCACAGGGAAAGAGACCCAGTACTTC
V gene: TRBV3-1
clone size: once
D gene: -
J gene: TRBJ2-5

CDR3 protein: CASTPGLAFNEQYF
CDR3 DNA: TGCGCCAGCACCCCGGGACTAGCATTCAACGAGCAGTACTTC
V gene: TRBV5-1
clone size: few
D gene: TRBD2
J gene: TRBJ2-7

CDR3 protein: CASSLGPGARTDTQYF
CDR3 DNA: TGCGCCAGCAGCTTGGGTCCGGGAGCCCGCACAGATACGCAGTATTTT
V gene: TRBV5-1
clone size: few
D gene: -
J gene: TRBJ2-3

CDR3 protein: CASSYSGSQTQYF
CDR3 DNA: TGTGCCAGCAGTTACTCGGGCTCCCAGACCCAGTACTTC
V gene: TRBV6-5
clone size: few
D gene: -
J gene: TRBJ2-5

CDR3 protein: CASSLTPSSDTQYF
CDR3 DNA: TGCGCCAGCAGCTTGACGCCCAGCTCCGATACGCAGTATTTT
V gene: TRBV5-1
clone size: -
D gene: -
J gene: TRBJ2-3

CDR3 protein: CASRISGPTDTQYF
CDR3 DNA: TGCGCCAGCAGAATTAGCGGCCCCACAGATACGCAGTATTTT
V gene: TRBV5-1
clone size: -
D gene: -
J gene: TRBJ2-3

CDR3 protein: CASSSTGKSFGAYEQYF
CDR3 DNA: TGCGCCAGCAGCTCGACAGGGAAAAGTTTTGGGGCCTACGAGCAGTACTTC
V gene: TRBV5-1
clone size: -
D gene: TRBD1
J gene: TRBJ2-7

CDR3 protein: CASSPRPRETQYF
CDR3 DNA: TGTGCCAGCAGTCCCCGGCCAAGAGAGACCCAGTACTTC
V gene: TRBV6-1
clone size: few
D gene: -
J gene: TRBJ2-5

CDR3 protein: CATSARHNTGELFF
CDR3 DNA: TGTGCCACCAGTGCCCGGCACAACACCGGGGAGCTGTTTTTT
V gene: TRBV24-1
clone size: -
D gene: -
J gene: TRBJ2-2

CDR3 protein: CASSLRGREGYTF
CDR3 DNA: TGTGCCAGCAGTTTGAGGGGAAGGGAGGGCTACACCTTC
V gene: TRBV12-3/TRBV12-4
clone size: many
D gene: -
J gene: TRBJ1-2

CDR3 protein: CASSLGDRNTIYF
CDR3 DNA: TGCGCCAGCAGCTTGGGGGACAGAAACACCATATATTTT
V gene: TRBV5-1
clone size: few
D gene: -
J gene: TRBJ1-3

CDR3 protein: CASSQVYTQYF
CDR3 DNA: TGTGCCAGCAGCCAAGTTTATACGCAGTATTTT
V gene: TRBV14
clone size: few
D gene: -
J gene: TRBJ2-3

CDR3 protein: CASSLRTSGAGDEQFF
CDR3 DNA: TGTGCCAGCAGCCTCCGGACTAGCGGGGCGGGGGATGAGCAGTTCTTC
V gene: TRBV7-8
clone size: few
D gene: TRBD2
J gene: TRBJ2-1

CDR3 protein: CATSGDRHTEAFF
CDR3 DNA: TGTGCCACCAGCGGGGATAGGCACACTGAAGCTTTCTTT
V gene: TRBV15
clone size: few
D gene: -
J gene: TRBJ1-1

CDR3 protein: CASSPRSSGGPSSYEQYF
CDR3 DNA: TGCGCCAGCAGCCCCCGAAGTAGCGGGGGGCCTAGCTCCTACGAGCAGTACTTC
V gene: TRBV4-1
clone size: many
D gene: TRBD2
J gene: TRBJ2-7

CDR3 protein: CSVERGGEQYF
CDR3 DNA: TGCAGCGTTGAAAGGGGAGGGGAGCAGTACTTC
V gene: TRBV29-1
clone size: few
D gene: TRBD2
J gene: TRBJ2-7

CDR3 protein: CATSDRGTATDTQYF
CDR3 DNA: TGTGCCACCAGTGACCGGGGGACAGCCACAGATACGCAGTATTTT
V gene: TRBV24-1
clone size: -
D gene: -
J gene: TRBJ2-3

CDR3 protein: CASSPASGNEQFF
CDR3 DNA: TGTGCCAGCAGCCCGGCAAGCGGGAATGAGCAGTTCTTC
V gene: TRBV12-3/TRBV12-4
clone size: -
D gene: -
J gene: TRBJ2-1

CDR3 protein: CASSPDSRRANYGYTF
CDR3 DNA: TGCGCCAGCAGCCCGGACAGTCGCCGGGCTAACTATGGCTACACCTTC
V gene: TRBV5-1
clone size: few
D gene: -
J gene: TRBJ1-2

CDR3 protein: CASSTVSRKLFF
CDR3 DNA: TGTGCCAGCAGCACGGTTTCGAGAAAACTGTTTTTT
V gene: TRBV6-5
clone size: -
D gene: -
J gene: TRBJ1-4

CDR3 protein: CASSLLQGNYEQYF
CDR3 DNA: TGCGCCAGCAGCTTGCTGCAGGGCAACTACGAGCAGTACTTC
V gene: TRBV5-1
clone size: -
D gene: -
J gene: TRBJ2-7

CDR3 protein: CSARDPGLRGNEQFF
CDR3 DNA: TGCAGTGCTAGAGACCCGGGACTGAGGGGTAATGAGCAGTTCTTC
V gene: TRBV20-1
clone size: -
D gene: -
J gene: TRBJ2-1

CDR3 protein: CASSLGSPPSGNYGYTF
CDR3 DNA: TGCGCCAGCAGCTTGGGATCCCCCCCCTCAGGGAACTATGGCTACACCTTC
V gene: TRBV5-1
clone size: many
D gene: -
J gene: TRBJ1-2

CDR3 protein: CASRPRSRTYGYTF
CDR3 DNA: TGTGCCAGCAGACCTCGTTCTAGGACCTATGGCTACACCTTC
V gene: TRBV12-3/TRBV12-4
clone size: few
D gene: -
J gene: TRBJ1-2

CDR3 protein: CSVEGRLAGGGEQFF
CDR3 DNA: TGCAGCGTTGAAGGGCGTCTAGCGGGAGGAGGGGAGCAGTTCTTC
V gene: TRBV29-1
clone size: -
D gene: TRBD2
J gene: TRBJ2-1

CDR3 protein: CSAPRTSGGITDTQYF
CDR3 DNA: TGCAGTGCTCCACGGACTAGCGGGGGTATCACAGATACGCAGTATTTT
V gene: TRBV20-1
clone size: few
D gene: TRBD2
J gene: TRBJ2-3

CDR3 protein: CASSQVANEQYF
CDR3 DNA: TGTGCCAGCAGCCAAGTAGCCAACGAGCAGTACTTC
V gene: TRBV4-2
clone size: -
D gene: -
J gene: TRBJ2-7

CDR3 protein: CASSLGSRTEAFF
CDR3 DNA: TGTGCCAGCAGTTTAGGGTCCCGCACTGAAGCTTTCTTT
V gene: TRBV12-3/TRBV12-4
clone size: -
D gene: -
J gene: TRBJ1-1

CDR3 protein: CASSQEDRQATHEQFF
CDR3 DNA: TGTGCCAGCAGCCAAGAAGATCGACAGGCCACCCATGAGCAGTTCTTC
V gene: TRBV4-2
clone size: -
D gene: -
J gene: TRBJ2-1

CDR3 protein: CASSTGQGVRGTEAFF
CDR3 DNA: TGCGCCAGCAGCACCGGACAGGGGGTAAGAGGAACTGAAGCTTTCTTT
V gene: TRBV5-1
clone size: -
D gene: TRBD1
J gene: TRBJ1-1

CDR3 protein: CASQGSGSGANVLTF
CDR3 DNA: TGTGCCAGTCAGGGGAGCGGTTCTGGGGCCAACGTCCTGACTTTC
V gene: TRBV10-3
clone size: -
D gene: -
J gene: TRBJ2-6

CDR3 protein: CASSLDSKNTEAFF
CDR3 DNA: TGCGCCAGCAGCTTGGACTCTAAGAACACTGAAGCTTTCTTT
V gene: TRBV5-1
clone size: few
D gene: -
J gene: TRBJ1-1

CDR3 protein: CASSPRDSLYEQYF
CDR3 DNA: TGTGCCAGCAGCCCCCGGGACTCACTCTACGAGCAGTACTTC
V gene: TRBV7-8
clone size: -
D gene: -
J gene: TRBJ2-7

CDR3 protein: CASSFGTASGELFF
CDR3 DNA: TGTGCCAGCAGCTTCGGGACAGCCTCCGGGGAGCTGTTTTTT
V gene: TRBV11-3
clone size: -
D gene: TRBD1
J gene: TRBJ2-2

CDR3 protein: CSVHGTSDTQYF
CDR3 DNA: TGCAGCGTTCACGGGACTTCAGATACGCAGTATTTT
V gene: TRBV29-1
clone size: -
D gene: -
J gene: TRBJ2-3

CDR3 protein: CASSHPMGQGTQYF
CDR3 DNA: TGCGCCAGCAGCCACCCCATGGGACAGGGTACGCAGTATTTT
V gene: TRBV4-1
clone size: many
D gene: TRBD1
J gene: TRBJ2-3

CDR3 protein: CASSGSGGRGYTF
CDR3 DNA: TGCGCCAGCAGTGGCTCCGGGGGCCGGGGCTACACCTTC
V gene: TRBV10-2
clone size: -
D gene: -
J gene: TRBJ1-2

CDR3 protein: CASSLGGPTYEQYF
CDR3 DNA: TGTGCCAGCAGTTTAGGAGGGCCCACCTACGAGCAGTACTTC
V gene: TRBV12-3/TRBV12-4
clone size: -
D gene: -
J gene: TRBJ2-7

CDR3 protein: CSVSGQGLNQPQHF
CDR3 DNA: TGCAGCGTATCGGGACAGGGATTAAATCAGCCCCAGCATTTT
V gene: TRBV29-1
clone size: few
D gene: TRBD1
J gene: TRBJ1-5

CDR3 protein: CASSLSANYGYTF
CDR3 DNA: TGTGCCAGCAGTTTATCCGCTAACTATGGCTACACCTTC
V gene: TRBV12-3/TRBV12-4
clone size: -
D gene: -
J gene: TRBJ1-2

CDR3 protein: CASSTVVSSYNEQFF
CDR3 DNA: TGTGCCAGCAGCACCGTGGTGAGCTCCTACAATGAGCAGTTCTTC
V gene: TRBV7-2
clone size: -
D gene: -
J gene: TRBJ2-1

CDR3 protein: CASSPKLAGATGELFF
CDR3 DNA: TGTGCCAGCTCACCCAAACTAGCGGGAGCCACCGGGGAGCTGTTTTTT
V gene: TRBV18
clone size: few
D gene: TRBD2
J gene: TRBJ2-2

CDR3 protein: CASNLGQGSGTGELFF
CDR3 DNA: TGTGCCAGCAACCTGGGACAGGGGTCGGGCACCGGGGAGCTGTTTTTT
V gene: TRBV12-3/TRBV12-4
clone size: few
D gene: TRBD1
J gene: TRBJ2-2

CDR3 protein: CASSEAGENTGELFF
CDR3 DNA: TGTGCCAGCAGTGAAGCGGGGGAAAACACCGGGGAGCTGTTTTTT
V gene: TRBV2
clone size: -
D gene: -
J gene: TRBJ2-2

CDR3 protein: CASSLRQDGTDTQYF
CDR3 DNA: TGCGCCAGCAGCCTTAGACAGGATGGGACAGATACGCAGTATTTT
V gene: TRBV5-1
clone size: -
D gene: -
J gene: TRBJ2-3

CDR3 protein: CASNIGPYGYTF
CDR3 DNA: TGTGCCAGCAACATCGGCCCCTATGGCTACACCTTC
V gene: TRBV7-9
clone size: few
D gene: -
J gene: TRBJ1-2

CDR3 protein: CATSRLSYNEQFF
CDR3 DNA: TGTGCCACCAGCAGGTTGAGCTACAATGAGCAGTTCTTC
V gene: TRBV15
clone size: -
D gene: -
J gene: TRBJ2-1

CDR3 protein: CASSLGGALDIQYF
CDR3 DNA: TGTGCCAGCAGCCTGGGGGGGGCCCTGGACATTCAGTACTTC
V gene: TRBV28
clone size: -
D gene: -
J gene: TRBJ2-4